These T cell receptor beta chains were read from a single sample in a study of CD8 T cells in ankylosing spondylitis. TCRdb re-called the 5' RACE reads through MiXCR, storing one row per CDR3 protein. The table records about 250,000 distinct CDR3 sequences, more than 20% of them present only once. Sequenced: blood, either unsorted or a sorted T cell fraction (not recorded which). These TCRs come from a male donor with ankylosing spondylitis or in good health (not recorded which). Each CDR3 is given with its conserved first and last residue. The order of the fields is J gene, D gene, V gene, clone size, CDR3 DNA, CDR3 protein. D genes are given only for firm matches. Only some rows state a clone size, as once, few, many or a class for expanded clones.

TRBJ2-7 TRBD1 TRBV9 many TGTGCCAGCAGCGCCGGACAGGGATTGCCCGAGCAGTACTTC CASSAGQGLPEQYF
TRBJ2-1 TRBD1 TRBV29-1 few TGCAGCGCCCCACCCCGGGACAGGTACAATGAGCAGTTCTTC CSAPPRDRYNEQFF
TRBJ2-7 TRBD1 TRBV20-1 many TGCAGTGCTTGCCGGGACAGCTACGAGCAGTACTTC CSACRDSYEQYF
TRBJ2-5 TRBD1 TRBV29-1 . TGCAGCGTTGACCTGGGACAGGGGGAGACCCAGTACTTC CSVDLGQGETQYF
TRBJ1-2 TRBD1 TRBV20-1 many TGCAGTGCTAGGCAGGGGGAGGTTGGCTACACCTTC CSARQGEVGYTF
TRBJ1-2 . TRBV29-1 few TGCAGCGTTGAAGATCGATCGTGGGGGGCCGGTGGCTACACCTTC CSVEDRSWGAGGYTF
TRBJ1-4 . TRBV20-1 many TGCAGTGCTAGAGGGGACATCTTGAATGAAAAACTGTTTTTT CSARGDILNEKLFF
TRBJ2-3 . TRBV5-4 many TGTGCCAGCAGCTCACTTTCCGGGACCTCGTACAGGTCGGATACGCAGTATTTT CASSSLSGTSYRSDTQYF
TRBJ2-5 TRBD2 TRBV7-2 . TGTGCCAGCAGCTTAGAGGGGACTAGAGCACAGACCCAGTACTTC CASSLEGTRAQTQYF
TRBJ1-5 TRBD1 TRBV2 many TGTGCCAGCAGGAGGGTCCGGACAGGGGGTCAGCCCCAGCATTTT CASRRVRTGGQPQHF
TRBJ1-5 . TRBV7-9 many TGTGCCAGCAGCCCGAGCAATCAGCCCCAGCATTTT CASSPSNQPQHF
TRBJ2-1 . TRBV10-3 once TGTGCCATCTCCCAGGAGCCTCGGGATAGAGATGAGCAGTTCTTC CAISQEPRDRDEQFF
TRBJ2-1 TRBD2 TRBV20-1 many TGCAGTGCTAGAGCCGGCATCTACGGGACTAGCGGGGGGAATGAGCAGTTCTTC CSARAGIYGTSGGNEQFF
TRBJ1-5 TRBD1 TRBV6-1 . TGTGCCAGCAGCGCTCCGGGACAGGGTTATCAGCCCCAGCATTTT CASSAPGQGYQPQHF
TRBJ2-2 . TRBV29-1 many TGCAGCGTTGGATCTAGCGTAGGCACCGGGGAGCTGTTTTTT CSVGSSVGTGELFF
TRBJ2-3 TRBD1 TRBV7-3 . TGTGCCAGCAGGGGACAGGGGGATACGCAGTATTTT CASRGQGDTQYF
TRBJ1-4 . TRBV10-3 . TGTGCCATCAGTGAGTCGGGCAGGGTCGAAAAACTGTTTTTT CAISESGRVEKLFF
TRBJ2-3 TRBD2 TRBV12-3/TRBV12-4 many TGTGCCAGCAGCCCCCCGACTAGCGCCGGGGGAGATACGCAGTATTTT CASSPPTSAGGDTQYF
TRBJ2-5 . TRBV9 . TGTGCCAGCAGCGTGAGCGTTGGGGGTGGGAAGGGACAAGCTCAAGAGACCCAGTACTTC CASSVSVGGGKGQAQETQYF
TRBJ2-3 . TRBV7-9 few TGTGCCAGCAGCTTGGGTGTTCCCATGGAGTATTTT CASSLGVPMEYF
TRBJ2-3 . TRBV7-9 few TGTGCCAGCAGCCCGAGGAGCGCAGATACGCAGTATTTT CASSPRSADTQYF
TRBJ2-7 TRBD1 TRBV5-1 . TGCGCCAGCAGCTACGACAGGGGGTCCTACGAGCAGTACTTC CASSYDRGSYEQYF
TRBJ2-1 TRBD1 TRBV6-1 . TGTGCCAGCAGAGGAGGGACAGGGGGCGTCGGGCCCTACAATGAGCAGTTCTTC CASRGGTGGVGPYNEQFF
TRBJ1-4 . TRBV12-3/TRBV12-4 many TGTGCCAGCAGTTTTAGTGTCTTTAATGAAAAACTGTTTTTT CASSFSVFNEKLFF
TRBJ1-2 . TRBV20-1 few TGCAGTGCTAGAACGGGGGCTGGGGGCTACACCTTC CSARTGAGGYTF
TRBJ2-1 . TRBV6-5 few TGTGCCAGCAGTTACTCGGGGGTGCAGTTCTTC CASSYSGVQFF
TRBJ2-1 . TRBV5-1 . TGCGCCAGCAGCTTGGGATTCGGGGATGAGCAGTTCTTC CASSLGFGDEQFF
TRBJ2-3 . TRBV7-3 once TGTGCCAGCAGCTTGATGAGGTTGGATACGCAGTATTTT CASSLMRLDTQYF
TRBJ2-2 TRBD1 TRBV11-2 few TGTGCCAGCAGCTCCTACAGGGGGCCCAACAGAGGGGAGCTGTTTTTT CASSSYRGPNRGELFF
TRBJ2-5 . TRBV20-1 many TGCAGTGCTCCATCGCAGAGAGCCCCATCCCAGTACTTC CSAPSQRAPSQYF
TRBJ2-3 TRBD2 TRBV12-3/TRBV12-4 . TGTGCCAGCAGTTTAGGCGTCGGGGGGGCTGCAGATACGCAGTATTTT CASSLGVGGAADTQYF
TRBJ2-4 . TRBV10-3 many TGTGCCATCAGTCAGGGGAGAAGCATTCAGTACTTC CAISQGRSIQYF
TRBJ1-3 . TRBV6-6 many TGTGCCAGCAAACATTTCTCTGGAAACACCATATATTTT CASKHFSGNTIYF
TRBJ2-1 TRBD1 TRBV5-4 . TGTGCCAGCAGCCTCGCCCGGACAGGGTCCGCCAATGAGCAGTTCTTC CASSLARTGSANEQFF
TRBJ2-1 . TRBV7-7 few TGTGCCAGCAGCCCCTCACTTTACAATGAGCAGTTCTTC CASSPSLYNEQFF
TRBJ2-2 . TRBV20-1 few TGCAGTGCTAGAGATCTGGGAACCGGGGAGCTGTTTTTT CSARDLGTGELFF
TRBJ2-5 TRBD1 TRBV6-5 . TGTGCCAGCAGTTACTCGAGGGGGCCCAAGGAGACCCAGTACTTC CASSYSRGPKETQYF
TRBJ2-1 . TRBV2 . TGTGCCAGCAGTGACTCGGTAGGACCTAGGTTCTTC CASSDSVGPRFF
TRBJ1-6 . TRBV2 . TGTGCCAGCAACGCAGGGTTGGGTAATTCACCCCTCCACTTT CASNAGLGNSPLHF
TRBJ2-3 . TRBV20-1 . TGCAGTGCTGGAGACAGGGACTTGGGCACAGATACGCAGTATTTT CSAGDRDLGTDTQYF
TRBJ1-2 . TRBV7-8 many TGTGCCAGCAGCTTAGGGGCAGGGGTTTACTATGGCTACACCTTC CASSLGAGVYYGYTF
TRBJ2-3 TRBD1 TRBV10-3 . TGTGCCATCAAGGACGGGACAGGGGGCGCAGATACGCAGTATTTT CAIKDGTGGADTQYF
TRBJ2-7 . TRBV28 once TGTGCCAGCAGTACCCCTAGGGCGGGACTTAACTACGAGCAGTACTTC CASSTPRAGLNYEQYF
TRBJ2-1 . TRBV24-1 once TGTGCCACCAGTGATTCCCGTCGGGACCCGTCCCTTGGTGGGTTCTTC CATSDSRRDPSLGGFF
TRBJ2-1 TRBD2 TRBV4-2 few TGTGCCAGCAGCCAAGATGGCGGGGGAGGTGCGAATGAGCAGTTCTTC CASSQDGGGGANEQFF
TRBJ2-7 TRBD1 TRBV20-1 few TGCAGTGCCCAGGGAAGGGGGCCACCCGAGCAGTACTTC CSAQGRGPPEQYF
TRBJ2-7 . TRBV20-1 . TGCAAACCCAGTAAGGTCGATAGCTCCTACGAGCAGTACTTC CKPSKVDSSYEQYF
TRBJ2-2 . TRBV25-1 many TGTGCCAGCAGTGAATCCCCCGGACAGACCGGGGAGCTGTTTTTT CASSESPGQTGELFF
TRBJ1-2 . TRBV20-1 . TGCAGTGCTAACCCTCGGGGGGGAAACTATGGCTACACCTTC CSANPRGGNYGYTF
TRBJ1-2 . TRBV5-1 many TGCGCCAGCAGCTGGGGCATAGGGGGACTATATGGCTACACCTTC CASSWGIGGLYGYTF
TRBJ2-1 . TRBV12-3/TRBV12-4 many TGTGCCAGCAGGAGAGACCTTAGCTCCTACAATGAGCAGTTCTTC CASRRDLSSYNEQFF
TRBJ2-1 . TRBV27 many TGTGCCAGCAGTTTATCGAGTGCGGGGAAAAACAATGAGCAGTTCTTC CASSLSSAGKNNEQFF
TRBJ1-1 . TRBV20-1 many TGCAGTGCTAGTCGCACAAACACTGAAGCTTTCTTT CSASRTNTEAFF
TRBJ2-7 TRBD1 TRBV20-1 many TGCAGTGCTGGGCGTGGGACAGGGGATTACGAGCAGTACTTC CSAGRGTGDYEQYF
TRBJ2-3 . TRBV11-2 . TGTGCCAGCAGCTTAGGATACAGGGACCCAGATACGCAGTATTTT CASSLGYRDPDTQYF